This record concerns one TCR beta chain sequence. The antigen is unknown. The sample belongs to a study of T-cell memory formation after mild COVID-19. The overall study: Each donor largely had its own TCR clusters.

TCRdb re-called the 5' RACE reads through MiXCR, storing one row per CDR3 protein. Counted here are roughly 190,000 distinct CDR3 sequences, about 18% occurring once; the ten biggest clones make up 2% to 3%. The V segment lost 4 bases and the J segment 1 base; nucleotides outside the gene matches: 7. Germline CDR1 reads SGHVS; CDR2 reads FQNEAQ. The CDR3 runs to 16 residues. Overall study results and limits: Pre-infection memory harbored some responding clones, suggesting cross-reactive memory joined.

The chain recombines TRBV7-8 with TRBJ2-3; 8 bases are shared with TRBD2. This TCR came from an adult woman who had mild COVID-19 (a few samples of this study predate the infection). Cell type and time point are not known. The specimen was PBMCs or a T cell subset sorted from them (not recorded which). For the CDR3, the DNA is TGTGCCAGCAGCTCGATGGGACTAGGCGGCACAGATACGCAGTATTTT. It specifies CASSSMGLGGTDTQYF.